One and the same sample provided the 8 T cell receptor beta chains below, sequenced in a study of blood T cell repertoires in COVID-19 (dated by TCRdb to 2018 to 2021). Library preparation employed the immunoSEQ multiplex PCR assay. What TCRdb holds here is the immuneACCESS table cut down to in-frame rearrangements. Part of the clones is not present; checked against another copy, under half of the missing clones reflect an unresolved V gene, and the others are unexplained. The sample table lists around 150,000 clones, 85% of them with a count of one. The biggest ten clones account for 3% to 3.5% of the sample. Source material: peripheral blood. Every receptor here comes from a human donor with acute or convalescent COVID-19. The donor label of this sample is uncertain.

The V and J genes are TRBV2 and TRBJ2-5; tentative D call: TRBD2 (5 bases). The V gene's germline CDR1 is SNHLY and CDR2 FYNNEI. The germline V and J ends were trimmed by 2 bases and 2 bases, with 9 bases remaining between them. The length of the CDR3 is 14 residues. The CDR3 loop is CASSESGNQETQYF. The CDR3 DNA reads TGTGCCAGCAGTGAATCGGGGAATCAAGAGACCCAGTACTTC. The full variable domain, with the rest looked up from reference TRBV2 and TRBJ2-5, is EPEVTQTPSHQVTQMGQEVILRCVPISNHLYFYWYRQILGQKVEFLVSFYNNEISEKSEIFDDQFSVERPDGSNFTLKIRSTKLEDSAMYFCASSESGNQETQYFGPGTRLLVL.

The CDR3 sequence: CASSLGAGWDSPLHF. The CDR3 DNA follows: TGTGCCAGCAGCTTAGGCGCAGGGTGGGATTCACCCCTCCACTTT. This chain links TRBV7-9 with TRBJ1-6; a possible D gene is TRBD1 (5 bases). CDR3 size: 15 residues. Germline V gene sequence: CDR1 SEHNR, CDR2 FQNEAQ (reference sequence). The V and J ends lost 1 base and 8 bases respectively, with 12 bases between them.

The J gene is TRBJ1-2, the V gene TRBV24-1; the match to TRBD1 covers 10 bases. Trimming removed 3 bases from V and 3 bases from J; junction bases left unmatched: 3. The CDR3 has 15 amino acids. Germline lookup yields CDR1 KGHDR and CDR2 SFDVKD. The CDR3 loop reads CATSDPGQGDYGYTF. CDR3 DNA: TGTGCCACCAGTGATCCAGGACAGGGGGACTATGGCTACACCTTC.

Note on this clone: The germline gene is not matched at one end of the junction; a read error may be the cause. This rearrangement joins TRBV14 to TRBJ1-3, with 9 positions matching TRBD1. The CDR3 spans 13 residues. Germline V gives CDR1 SGHDN, CDR2 FVKESK. CDR3 sequence: CLDRGGSGNTIYF. The CDR3 DNA follows: TGCTTGGACAGGGGAGGATCTGGAAACACCATATATTTT. The full variable domain, in which reference TRBV14 and TRBJ1-3 provide the parts outside the CDR3, is EAGVTQFPSHSVIEKGQTVTLRCDPISGHDNLYWYRRVMGKEIKFLLHFVKESKQDESGMPNNRFLAERTGGTYSTLKVQPAELEDSGVYFCLDRGGSGNTIYFGEGSWLTVV.

The V gene is TRBV5-1, the J gene TRBJ1-4, with a possible D match to TRBD1 (5 bases). With 8 bases removed from V and 1 base from J, the gap between germline ends came to 12 bases. The CDR3 has 14 amino acids. The germline CDR1 and CDR2 sequences are SGHRS and YFSETQ. CDR3 region: CASRPQGTNEKLFF. The CDR3 DNA reads as TGCGCCAGTAGACCCCAGGGAACTAATGAAAAACTGTTTTTT. Full variable domain (outside the CDR3, taken from reference TRBV5-1 and TRBJ1-4): KAGVTQTPRYLIKTRGQQVTLSCSPISGHRSVSWYQQTPGQGLQFLFEYFSETQRNKGNFPGRFSGRQFSNSRSEMNVSTLELGDSALYLCASRPQGTNEKLFFGSGTQLSVL.

The chain is built from TRBV7-3 and TRBJ1-2, with a tentative D call TRBD1 (6 bases). The CDR3 loop spans 15 amino acids. Germline CDR1 is SGHTA and CDR2 is FQGTGA. Trimming removed 4 bases at V and 2 bases at J, with 14 bases between. The CDR3 coding sequence is TGTGCCAGCAGCTCATCGACAGGATCCAACTATGGCTACACCTTC. Protein: CASSSSTGSNYGYTF.

This sequence joins TRBV7-3 and TRBJ1-2; D might be TRBD1 (5 bases). CDR1 is SGHTA, CDR2 FQGTGA, per germline. The V gene lost 5 bases and the J gene lost 8 bases, with 24 bases spanning the gap. This CDR3 has 16 amino acids. This CDR3 is CASSPAGRGALGGYTF. Here the CDR3 DNA reads TGTGCCAGCAGCCCCGCCGGGAGAGGGGCCCTGGGGGGCTACACCTTC.

This rearrangement joins TRBV10-1 to TRBJ1-2; no reliable D call. The CDR3 runs 12 residues. The V gene's germline CDR1 is WNHNN and CDR2 SYGVQD (reference sequence). Between the trimmed V and J ends, which lost 6 bases and 12 bases, there was a span of 17 bases. CDR3 in amino acids: CASRRRADDNTF. The CDR3 DNA is TGCGCCAGCAGACGGAGGGCGGATGATAACACCTTC.